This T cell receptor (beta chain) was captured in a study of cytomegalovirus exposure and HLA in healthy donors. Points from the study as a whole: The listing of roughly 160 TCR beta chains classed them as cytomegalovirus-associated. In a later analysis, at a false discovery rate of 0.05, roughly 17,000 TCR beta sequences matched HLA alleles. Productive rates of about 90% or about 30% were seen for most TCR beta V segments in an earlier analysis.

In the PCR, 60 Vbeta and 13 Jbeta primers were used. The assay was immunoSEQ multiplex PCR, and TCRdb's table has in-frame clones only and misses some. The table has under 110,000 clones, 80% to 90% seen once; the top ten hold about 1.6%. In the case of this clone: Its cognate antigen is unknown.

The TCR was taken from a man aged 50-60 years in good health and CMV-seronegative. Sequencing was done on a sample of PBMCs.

CDR3 in amino acids: CAYRQGTNEKLFF. The CDR3 DNA follows: TGTGCCTACCGACAGGGGACTAATGAAAAACTGTTTTTT. The chain carries TRBV27 and TRBJ1-4; 8 bases match TRBD1. This CDR3 has 13 residues. J was trimmed by 2 bases and V by 11 bases; bases with no gene match: 4. Germline V gene data show CDR1 as MNHEY and CDR2 as SMNVEV (reference sequence).